This T cell receptor (beta chain) was obtained from a study of T cell responses to AZD1222 COVID-19 vaccine (dated by TCRdb to the early 2020s). Regarding the study in general: Because spike-specific TCR depth and breadth did not differ between the two schedules, AZD1222 recipients who got a second dose at roughly 4 weeks were pooled with those who got a second dose at roughly 12 weeks. A total of just over 230 trial participants underwent TCR sequencing, of whom around 210 had received two doses of AZD1222 and 26 had received two doses of the MenACWY control vaccine. Enrollment into the trials was organized by age into subgroups of 18-55, 56-69 and 70-plus years, and those subgroups contained approximately 150, 30 and 60 TCR-sequenced participants, respectively. Study-wide conclusions, independent of this receptor: Participants were mostly white British, with more females than males. The authors suggested clonal diversity may have been underestimated. Conclusions about previously exposed vaccinees are limited because only a handful of AZD1222 recipients were SARS-CoV-2 seropositive at baseline. The vaccine-associated CD4 TCRs covered the entire spike protein, and the dominant responses fell in regions 160-218 and 743-854. After two AZD1222 doses, spike-specific TCR breadth and depth were significantly higher than at day 0 and than in MenACWY recipients. Nearly half of unique spike-specific TCRs reportedly recognized epitopes outside regions mutated in the B.1.351 and B.1.1.7 variants. Because no day 14 peak-response samples were available, repertoires were characterized only after the peak T cell response. The 56-69-year group was small, and its depth increase did not reach significance, likely because of low power.

In regard to this clone: The antigen it binds to is not known. No quality values exist for individual bases; no much larger clone is one base distant.

The CDR3 regions of human TCRbeta chains were analyzed by immunosequencing. Per the authors' processing: TCRs in the repertoires were matched against a reference library of SARS-CoV-2-specific TCRs that had been generated with the MIRA antigen-specificity platform. Breadth meant the fraction of unique TCRs that were SARS-CoV-2-associated, whereas depth meant the fraction of total T cells that were SARS-CoV-2-associated. Using the MIRA data, every spike-specific TCR was mapped to the spike region that the TCR reacted to and assigned to either a CD4 or a CD8 class. Log10-transformed breadth and depth values were compared by one-way ANOVA with Sidak's multiple comparisons tests. TCRdb stores this immuneACCESS table with in-frame sequences only. Part of the clones is absent; in the studies checked, under half of the shortfall reflects unresolved V genes, and no reason is known for the rest. That table is the source of V, J and clone size, and D and trimming were worked out from the DNA. The sample contains 150,000 to 200,000 clones, 90% to 95% of them found a single time. Together, the top ten hold approximately 0.69% of the sample.

V sheds 1 base and J sheds 8 bases, leaving 10 bases between their ends. Reading the germline V gene (reference sequence) gives CDR1 LNHDA and CDR2 SQIVND. The CDR3 holds 13 amino acids from the cysteine to the phenylalanine. The DNA shown is the 39-base CDR3, in frame from base 1. This specimen's time point label, per the study, means: baseline before first vaccination. Vaccinee samples came from UK trials COV001 and COV002, including a single-blind randomized controlled phase 2/3 trial of AZD1222 (ChAdOx1 nCoV-19) in healthy adults. For TCRbeta chain sequencing, PBMC samples from trial participants were taken at day 0 and at day 28 after the second dose.

This specimen was peripheral blood, taken on day 0 of AZD1222 vaccination. This clonotype was sampled from an adult in good health. The chain couples TRBV19 to TRBJ2-3; the D gene cannot be resolved reliably. The CDR3 here reads CASSIGPMGTQYF. The nucleotide sequence is TGTGCCAGTAGTATAGGCCCCATGGGTACGCAGTATTTT.